This passage covers 8 T cell receptor beta chains from one sample sequenced in a study of T-cell memory formation after mild COVID-19. TCRdb used MiXCR to reprocess the 5' RACE reads, holding one entry per CDR3 protein. The sample lists some 450,000 distinct CDR3 sequences, approximately 19% seen once, with roughly 21% in the top ten. What was sequenced was PBMCs or a T cell subset sorted from them (not recorded which). These TCRs come from a young man who had mild COVID-19 (a few samples of this study predate the infection). Cell type and time point are not known.

This clonotype was picked up a small number of times. The J gene is TRBJ2-5, the V gene TRBV15; D is uncertain. There are 15 residues in the CDR3. V was pared by 4 bases and J by 2 bases, with 14 bases between. Germline CDR1 is LNHNV and CDR2 is YYDKDF (reference sequence). CDR3: CATSMFRYPQETQYF. The CDR3 nucleotides are TGTGCCACCAGCATGTTCAGGTACCCGCAAGAGACCCAGTACTTC.

This clonotype was observed at least ten times. The V call is TRBV4-3, the J call TRBJ2-5, with 8 bases matching TRBD1. CDR1 and CDR2 (germline): LGHNA, YSLEER. The V gene end was trimmed by 2 bases and the J gene end by 4 bases; junction bases not matched to a gene: 9. This CDR3 comprises 16 residues. CDR3 loop: CASSQYRQGLGETQYF. As DNA, the CDR3 is TGCGCCAGCAGCCAATATCGACAGGGGCTAGGAGAGACCCAGTACTTC.

V is TRBV7-3 and J is TRBJ2-3; 11 nucleotides line up with TRBD1. The germline gives CDR1 SGHTA, CDR2 FQGTGA. The CDR3 has 14 amino acids. The junction had 8 bases not matched to a gene; V was cut back by 11 bases and J by 4 bases. The CDR3 is CAGTGTGGPDTQYF. DNA of the CDR3: TGTGCCGGAACCGGGACAGGGGGGCCAGATACGCAGTATTTT.

In its sample, this clonotype was seen many times. The J gene is TRBJ2-5, the V gene TRBV7-9; D may be TRBD1 or TRBD2 (6 bases each). This CDR3 region has 15 residues. The germline CDR1 and CDR2 sequences are SEHNR and FQNEAQ (reference sequence). Trimming left V 4 bases short and J 5 bases short, with 17 bases between. CDR3 in DNA: TGTGCCAGCAGCTCCCCCCCGGGGGCCGAGGAGACCCAGTACTTC. It specifies CASSSPPGAEETQYF. The variable domain in full, with the rest retrieved from reference TRBV7-9 and TRBJ2-5, is DTGVSQNPRHKITKRGQNVTFRCDPISEHNRLYWYRQTLGQGPEFLTYFQNEAQLEKSRLLSDRFSAERPKGSFSTLEIQRTEQGDSAMYLCASSSPPGAEETQYFGPGTRLLVL.

The chain couples TRBV29-1 to TRBJ1-2, with D uncertain. The CDR3 covers 14 residues. Trimming left V 4 bases short and J 0 bases short, with 12 bases between. Germline CDR1 is SQVTM and CDR2 is ANQGSEA. The CDR3 nucleotides read TGCAGCGTTGGCGGGCTGACAACTAACTATGGCTACACCTTC. It specifies CSVGGLTTNYGYTF.

The rearrangement joins TRBV10-3 to TRBJ2-1; TRBD1 agrees at 9 bases. Germline CDR1 ENHRY, CDR2 SYGVKD. The CDR3 runs to 14 residues. Germline trimming cut 6 bases from V and 7 bases from J; bases unmatched to any gene: 7. The CDR3 sequence: CAIRNRGRLNEQFF. The CDR3 DNA is TGTGCCATCAGGAACAGGGGGCGGCTGAATGAGCAGTTCTTC.

The chain joins TRBV4-3 to TRBJ2-1; TRBD2 aligns across 8 bases. Germline CDR1 and CDR2: LGHNA and YSLEER. Trimming took 1 base from V and 8 from J; bases not matched to a gene: 7. This CDR3 is 15 amino acids long. The CDR3: CASSQAPGLGHEQFF. CDR3 nucleotides: TGCGCCAGCAGCCAAGCCCCGGGACTAGGCCATGAGCAGTTCTTC.

This clonotype was counted a few times. This chain joins TRBV7-8 and TRBJ1-1, with D uncertain. CDR3 length: 14 amino acids. Germline V gives CDR1 SGHVS, CDR2 FQNEAQ. The germline V and J ends were trimmed by 7 bases and 0 bases, with 12 bases remaining between them. The CDR3 DNA reads as TGTGCCAGCACCCCCGTGACGGTGAACACTGAAGCTTTCTTT. It translates to CASTPVTVNTEAFF.